One and the same sample provided the 3 T cell receptor beta chains below, sequenced in a study of siplizumab effects on memory and regulatory T cells (dated by TCRdb to about 2019). Libraries were made using the immunoSEQ multiplex PCR assay. The source is immuneACCESS, and TCRdb retained only in-frame sequences with V and J called. Part of the clones is not carried over; for the studies checked, unresolved V genes explain less than half of this, and the remainder is unexplained. The sample table lists about 70,000 clones, 80% to 90% of them with a count of one. Together, the top ten hold about 1.5% of the sample. Sequenced material: Tregs sorted from blood. The receptors were sampled from a human donor in good health.

This sequence joins TRBV30 and TRBJ1-5; D is unresolved. The germline V gene has CDR1 GTSNPN and CDR2 SVGIG (reference sequence). The CDR3 consists of 13 residues. Trimming removed 2 bases from V and 2 bases from J, with 7 bases in between. CDR3 nucleotide sequence: TGTGCCTGGAGTCGGAGGGGCAATCAGCCCCAGCATTTT. This translates into CAWSRRGNQPQHF.

The genes are TRBV27 and TRBJ2-5, with no clear D. The CDR3 is made up of 13 amino acids. Germline loops: CDR1 MNHEY, CDR2 SMNVEV (reference sequence). Deletions cut 5 bases from V and 4 bases from J, with 11 bases between. CDR3 DNA sequence: TGTGCCAGCAGTCCTTTTTGGCGAGAGACCCAGTACTTC. It translates to CASSPFWRETQYF.

The rearrangement uses TRBV18 and TRBJ1-6; D unclear. CDR3 size: 16 residues. Trimming shortened V by 4 bases and J by 5 bases, and 15 bases separated the two germline ends. Germline V gene sequence: CDR1 KGHSH, CDR2 LQKENI. CDR3 loop: CASSLSRPVDNSPLHF. CDR3 nucleotides: TGTGCCAGCTCACTCAGCCGGCCAGTTGATAATTCACCCCTCCACTTT.